This TCR beta chain was identified during a study of T cells in Graves' hyperthyroidism and ophthalmopathy. It was RNA transcripts that yielded the amplified TCR beta CDR3 regions. Initially, a first-round RT-PCR of the TCR CDR3 employed the HTBI primer set. TCRdb re-derived calls from the multiplex PCR reads in MiXCR, one entry per CDR3 protein. Found here are 600,000 or so distinct CDR3 sequences, 15% to 20% of them singletons; the top ten hold over 3.5%. This clonotype came up a few times. Sequenced: blood. The source of this sequence is a woman aged 25-40 years with Graves' hyperthyroidism.

The CDR3 DNA sequence: TGTGCCAGTAGGCAACGGGGGACCTACAATGAGCAGTTCTTC. This gives the protein CASRQRGTYNEQFF. V and J are TRBV19 and TRBJ2-1; TRBD2 might be the D (6 bases). The CDR3 is 14 residues long. CDR1 and CDR2 (germline): LNHDA, SQIVND (reference sequence). V lost 6 bases, J lost 2 bases, and 11 bases lay in between. The whole variable domain, remainder taken from reference TRBV19 and TRBJ2-1, is DGGITQSPKYLFRKEGQNVTLSCEQNLNHDAMYWYRQDPGQGLRLIYYSQIVNDFQKGDIAEGYSVSREKKESFPLTVTSAQKNPTAFYLCASRQRGTYNEQFFGPGTRLTVL.